The sample holds a few counts of the clone carrying this TCR beta chain. Antigen unknown. The data were taken from a study of a mutant IDH1 vaccine in newly diagnosed glioma. Documented time point: baseline, week 1 (first vaccination visit). Documented treatment: pre-vaccination baseline after standard-of-care therapy. General study results and limits: Top peripheral T cell clonotype shifts appeared unrelated to pseudoprogression.

CDR3 length: 13 amino acids. Per germline, CDR1 ENHRY and CDR2 SYGVKD. The V end lost 6 bases, the J end lost 2 bases, and 7 bases lay between the germline ends. TCRdb's copy holds only in-frame clones and misses some; the assay was immunoSEQ multiplex PCR. The table records 50,000 to 65,000 clones, roughly 80% of them present only once. This chain uses TRBV10-3 with TRBJ1-4; possibly TRBD1 for D (6 bases). This receptor was identified in a man between 18 and 35 years old with glioma. Sequenced here: PBMCs, sampled from a glioma patient treated with radiotherapy, temozolomide or both. CDR3 bases: TGTGCCATCAGAGACAGGACTAATGAAAAACTGTTTTTT. Its translation is CAIRDRTNEKLFF.